This T cell receptor beta chain came from a study of shared clonotypes between healthy human individuals. Broader study findings: Between several donors, naive CD4 clonotypes were shared at a level of about 5%. Investigators collected only blood, and repertoires in tissues likely differ.

Authors' analysis steps: Junction-only immunoSEQ sequences carried no quality scores, so filtering differed. Sequenced by immunoSEQ multiplex PCR; TCRdb stores in-frame clones only, minus some. The DNA was the basis for D and trimming; V, J and clone size are from that table. This table holds roughly 2,300,000 clones, 80% to 95% found once. This clone has more than one count but fewer than ten. What it binds is unknown. The V gene's germline CDR1 is SGHDN and CDR2 FVKESK. V lost 3 bases and J lost 3, with 8 bases in between. CDR3 length: 13 residues. Negatively enriched CD4+ T cells were divided by CD45RA into naive and memory.

V gene TRBV14 combines with J gene TRBJ1-1; D is unclear. The receptor's source is a man between 18 and 35 years old in good health. Some clones in this sample may be carry-over from other donors' samples. Sequenced input: naive CD4+ T cells from PBMCs. Subset meaning: CD45RA+ positively selected. CDR3 amino acids: CASSHVWDTEAFF. In nucleotides, the CDR3 is TGTGCCAGCAGCCATGTTTGGGACACTGAAGCTTTCTTT.